These 14 T cell receptor beta chains came from one sample sequenced in a study of T-cell reconstitution after alpha-beta-depleted transplantation in children. Preparation of the TCRbeta library used unique molecular identifiers. In TCRdb, the PCR reads were re-called with MiXCR into one record per CDR3 protein. The data show about 7,200 distinct CDR3 sequences, approximately 5% seen once. Sequences were derived from PBMCs, mostly from graft donor cells, sampled 180 days after TCRalphabeta/CD19-depleted stem cell transplant. These receptors came from a child under two years old who had a stem cell transplant for acute myeloid leukemia, so the T cells may come from the graft donor.

Sample share makes this clonotype medium-sized (0.01 to 0.1%). The V and J genes are TRBV28 and TRBJ2-7; tentatively, D is TRBD1 or TRBD2 (6 bases each). The CDR3 sequence is 13 residues long. CDR1 is MDHEN, CDR2 SYDVKM, per germline. V lost 7 bases to trimming and J lost 0 bases, with 10 bases between them. The CDR3 DNA follows: TGTGCCAGCATTGGGGGGCGCTCCTACGAGCAGTACTTC. Translated, it gives CASIGGRSYEQYF.

This clonotype has ten or more counts. The chain employs TRBV6-4 and TRBJ1-1, with 9 bases matching TRBD1. Germline-derived CDR1 and CDR2 are MRHNA and SNTAGT. There are 14 residues in the CDR3. The trim removed 5 bases at V and 1 base at J, leaving 2 bases unmatched. The CDR3: CASSQGQGNTEAFF. In nucleotides, the CDR3 is TGTGCCAGCAGTCAGGGACAGGGGAACACTGAAGCTTTCTTT.

This clonotype was recorded many times. The chain links TRBV2 to TRBJ2-2, with 8 bases that match TRBD1. With 7 bases clipped from V and 5 bases from J, the junction kept 6 bases outside the gene matches. Germline V CDR1 and CDR2: SNHLY, FYNNEI. This CDR3 contains 14 residues. This CDR3 reads CASTINRGTGELFF. CDR3 DNA: TGTGCCAGCACCATTAACAGGGGGACCGGGGAGCTGTTTTTT.

This clonotype occurred many times. The chain is built from TRBV10-3 and TRBJ2-7; D gene unclear. With 3 bases removed from V and 3 bases from J, the gap between germline ends came to 12 bases. This CDR3 has 14 residues. Germline CDR1 ENHRY, CDR2 SYGVKD. CDR3 loop: CAISEQKIIYEQYF. The CDR3 DNA follows: TGTGCCATCAGTGAACAGAAAATCATCTACGAGCAGTACTTC.

This clonotype was seen repeatedly, ten times or more. The gene calls are TRBV10-3 and TRBJ2-1, with 11 bases fitting TRBD1. Per germline, CDR1 ENHRY and CDR2 SYGVKD. V lost 9 bases to trimming and J lost 9 bases; unmatched junction nucleotides: 10. The CDR3 has 14 residues. The CDR3 region is CAMAADRGQAEQFF. The DNA for the CDR3 is TGTGCCATGGCGGCGGACAGGGGGCAGGCTGAGCAGTTCTTC.

The chain uses TRBV23-1 and TRBJ2-2; D not certain. TRBV23-1 is an ORF, and what it does is uncertain. This CDR3 has 15 residues. Trimming stripped 2 bases from V and 3 bases from J, with 10 bases between. CDR3 bases: TGCGCCAGCAGTCAACTTCGAGGCCACACCGGGGAGCTGTTTTTT. It codes for CASSQLRGHTGELFF.

Many counts were recorded for this clonotype. The V and J genes are TRBV11-2 and TRBJ2-1; D possibly corresponds to TRBD2 (5 bases). The CDR3 loop spans 14 amino acids. Germline lookup yields CDR1 SGHAT and CDR2 FQNNGV. The germline V and J ends were trimmed by 5 bases and 3 bases, with 11 bases remaining between them. CDR3 amino acids: CASSTHGLYNEQFF. CDR3 DNA: TGTGCCAGCAGCACCCACGGACTCTACAATGAGCAGTTCTTC.

This clonotype was recorded at least ten times. The chain links TRBV24-1 to TRBJ2-7; tentatively, D is TRBD1 (5 bases). V was trimmed by 3 bases and J by 3 bases, leaving 8 bases between them. The V gene's germline CDR1 is KGHDR and CDR2 SFDVKD. This CDR3 has 13 residues. CDR3 DNA: TGTGCCACCAGTGATCCCGGACACTACGAGCAGTACTTC. This encodes CATSDPGHYEQYF.

This clonotype was counted ten times or more. J is TRBJ1-1 and V is TRBV12-3 or TRBV12-4; perhaps TRBD1 as D (6 bases). This CDR3 region has 14 residues. Trimming took 9 bases from V and 4 from J, leaving 18 bases between them. The CDR3 nucleotides are TGTGCCAGGGACTCGACCAGGGGATGCACTGAAGCTTTCTTT. It specifies CARDSTRGCTEAFF.

This clonotype is medium-sized (0.01 to 0.1%). V and J are TRBV28 and TRBJ1-2; D unclear. Germline V gene data show CDR1 as MDHEN and CDR2 as SYDVKM. Trimming took 4 bases from V and 7 from J, leaving 4 bases between them. The CDR3 contains 10 residues. The CDR3 reads CASSWSGYTF. As DNA, the CDR3 is TGTGCCAGCAGTTGGAGTGGCTACACCTTC.

This clonotype is classed as medium-sized. This chain links TRBV5-4 with TRBJ2-5; D is uncertain. Trimming removed 0 bases at V and 5 bases at J, with 11 bases between. The CDR3 length is 14 residues. CDR1 is SGHNT, CDR2 YYREEE, per germline (reference sequence). The CDR3 loop is CASSLAQVGETQYF. CDR3 sequence (DNA): TGTGCCAGCAGCTTGGCTCAGGTTGGGGAGACCCAGTACTTC.

This clonotype was counted many times. V gene TRBV28 combines with J gene TRBJ1-1; D gene ambiguous. CDR1 MDHEN and CDR2 SYDVKM come from the germline V gene. This CDR3 spans 10 amino acids. The V gene lost 2 bases and the J gene lost 8 bases, with 3 bases spanning the gap. In DNA, the CDR3 is TGTGCCAGCAGTTTAACAGAAGCTTTCTTT. Its translation: CASSLTEAFF.

This clonotype appeared a few times. The chain recombines TRBV20-1 with TRBJ1-5; 11 bases are a match to TRBD1. Germline values: CDR1 DFQATT, CDR2 SNEGSKA (reference sequence). The CDR3 covers 17 residues. The DNA of the CDR3 is TGCTGCGCTACCGGGACAGGGGGTGGCAAGAGCAATCAGCCCCAGCATTTT. Translation gives CCATGTGGGKSNQPQHF.

This clonotype was seen at least ten times. Compared with germline, one end of the junction differs, possibly owing to a read error. This CDR3 is CVSSYPGGGGRDNEQFF. The CDR3 DNA follows: TGTGTCAGCAGTTACCCGGGTGGGGGCGGGAGAGACAATGAGCAGTTCTTC. The chain has TRBV6-5 and TRBJ2-1, with a weak D call TRBD2 (7 bases). Germline V lookup: CDR1 MNHEY, CDR2 SVGAGI. This CDR3 has 17 residues.